This TCR beta chain was retrieved from a study of blood T cell repertoires in COVID-19. This table comes from immunoSEQ multiplex PCR, and its TCRdb copy is limited to in-frame clones, with some not included. The data show 300,000 or so clones, roughly 90% seen once. CDR1 SEHNR and CDR2 FQNEAQ come from the germline V gene (reference sequence). Trimming removed 5 bases from V and 6 bases from J; junction bases left unmatched: 5. The CDR3 has 14 residues. The sequenced sample was PBMCs or T cells enriched from blood (not recorded which). V gene TRBV7-9 combines with J gene TRBJ1-4, with 8 bases identical to TRBD1. This TCR derives from a man aged 55 to 70 who had recovered from COVID-19. CDR3 sequence: CASSMDREYEKLFF. The CDR3 DNA follows: TGTGCCAGCAGCATGGACAGGGAATATGAAAAACTGTTTTTT. The entire variable domain, with the rest obtained from reference TRBV7-9 and TRBJ1-4, is as follows: DTGVSQNPRHKITKRGQNVTFRCDPISEHNRLYWYRQTLGQGPEFLTYFQNEAQLEKSRLLSDRFSAERPKGSFSTLEIQRTEQGDSAMYLCASSMDREYEKLFFGSGTQLSVL.